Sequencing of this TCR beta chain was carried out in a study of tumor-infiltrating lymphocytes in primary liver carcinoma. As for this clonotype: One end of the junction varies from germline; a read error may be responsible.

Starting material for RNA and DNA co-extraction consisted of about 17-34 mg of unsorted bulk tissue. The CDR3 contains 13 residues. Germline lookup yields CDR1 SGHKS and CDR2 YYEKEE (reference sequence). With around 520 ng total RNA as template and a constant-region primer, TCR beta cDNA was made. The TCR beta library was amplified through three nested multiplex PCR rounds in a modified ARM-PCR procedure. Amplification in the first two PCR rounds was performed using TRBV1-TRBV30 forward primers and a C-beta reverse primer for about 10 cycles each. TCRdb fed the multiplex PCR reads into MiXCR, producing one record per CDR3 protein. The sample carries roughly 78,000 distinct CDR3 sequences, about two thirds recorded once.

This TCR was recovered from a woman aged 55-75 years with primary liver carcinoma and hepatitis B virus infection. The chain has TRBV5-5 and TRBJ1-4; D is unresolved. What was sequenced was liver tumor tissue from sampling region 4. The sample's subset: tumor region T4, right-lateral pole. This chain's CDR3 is CASSVMTPEKLFF. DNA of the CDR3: TGTGCTAGCAGCGTGATGACACCTGAAAAACTGTTTTTT.